Described below is a single T cell receptor (beta chain) sequence and its context. What it binds is unknown. The CDR3 spans 15 residues. Germline CDR1 and CDR2: MDHEN and SYDVKM. The ends lost 5 bases at V and 5 bases at J; junction bases unmatched: 7. This entry belongs to a study of cytomegalovirus exposure and HLA in healthy donors. Study results and limitations: In vitro data verified three CMV-associated chains as specific for CMV antigens.

Only in-frame clones appear in the TCRdb table, and some are missing; sequencing was by immunoSEQ multiplex PCR. This table holds around 95,000 clones, roughly 85% found once. This sequence was found in a man aged 18-30 years in good health and CMV-seropositive. The rearrangement links TRBV28 to TRBJ2-1; 9 bases line up with TRBD2. The source material was PBMCs. Here the CDR3 reads CASSPAGGGNNEQFF. The CDR3 DNA follows: TGTGCCAGCAGTCCAGCGGGAGGAGGTAACAATGAGCAGTTCTTC.